The clone carrying this T cell receptor beta chain was counted a few times. These data come from a study of blood T cell repertoires in COVID-19. Some clones are missing from TCRdb's copy, which holds only in-frame ones; the method was immunoSEQ multiplex PCR. The repertoire includes about 220,000 clones, just over 85% of them detected once, and over 3% sits in the top ten. Participants were aged roughly 18 to 89 years from some 24 US areas. The sequencing sample was made of PBMCs or T cells enriched from blood (not recorded which). The TCR comes from a woman aged 40 to 50 with acute COVID-19.

CDR3 region: CASGRGTGATGELFF. The CDR3 DNA reads TGTGCCAGCGGCCGTGGCACAGGGGCAACCGGGGAGCTGTTTTTT. V and J are TRBV27 and TRBJ2-2, with TRBD1 matching over 7 bases. With 8 bases clipped from V and 5 bases from J, the junction kept 11 bases outside the gene matches. The CDR3 runs to 15 residues. CDR1 is MNHEY and CDR2 is SMNVEV in the germline V gene (reference sequence).